Below are 19 T cell receptor beta chains sequenced from a single sample in a study of glioma-infiltrating T cells after dendritic cell vaccination. The data were produced by immunoSEQ multiplex PCR, yet TCRdb's version contains in-frame clones alone and is incomplete. The table records over 90,000 clones, roughly 84% of them present only once. The source was blood, collected before dendritic cell vaccination. The source is a human donor with glioblastoma.

This clone came up a few times. The CDR3 region has the DNA TGCAGCGTTTCAATTGACAGGGGTGGCTACACCTTC. Amino acids: CSVSIDRGGYTF. J is TRBJ1-2 and V is TRBV29-1; 8 bases are a match to TRBD1. The CDR3 covers 12 residues. Germline V gene data show CDR1 as SQVTM and CDR2 as ANQGSEA. V lost 5 bases to trimming and J lost 7 bases; unmatched junction nucleotides: 6. The whole variable domain, remainder taken from reference TRBV29-1 and TRBJ1-2, is SAVISQKPSRDICQRGTSLTIQCQVDSQVTMMFWYRQQPGQSLTLIATANQGSEATYESGFVIDKFPISRPNLTFSTLTVSNMSPEDSSIYLCSVSIDRGGYTFGSGTRLTVV.

The V and J genes are TRBV29-1 and TRBJ1-1, with no clear D. The germline V and J ends were trimmed by 8 bases and 3 bases, with 16 bases remaining between them. The CDR3 runs to 13 residues. Germline loops: CDR1 SQVTM, CDR2 ANQGSEA. The CDR3 DNA reads as TGCAGCTTTTGTGTAGGGAGGTACACTGAAGCTTTCTTT. Protein: CSFCVGRYTEAFF.

For the CDR3, the DNA is TGTGCCAGCAGTCCCCTGCTAAAGATCGGGAGGAACACTGAAGCTTTCTTT. It is translated as CASSPLLKIGRNTEAFF. The rearrangement joins TRBV27 to TRBJ1-1, with D unclear. CDR1 is MNHEY, CDR2 SMNVEV, per germline (reference sequence). The V and J ends lost 5 bases and 1 base respectively, with 20 bases between them. This CDR3 is built from 17 residues.

This chain connects TRBV5-1 to TRBJ2-3; tentatively, D is TRBD1 (5 bases). From germline, CDR1 is SGHRS and CDR2 YFSETQ. This CDR3 region has 14 residues. The germline V and J ends were trimmed by 5 bases and 0 bases, with 10 bases remaining between them. The CDR3 is CASRGQTSTDTQYF. CDR3 nucleotides: TGCGCCAGCAGGGGGCAGACGAGCACAGATACGCAGTATTTT.

The DNA of the CDR3 is TGTGCCAGCAGCTTATCTAGGTCCTACGAGCAGTACTTC. Translation: CASSLSRSYEQYF. The chain uses TRBV7-9 and TRBJ2-7; D gene ambiguous. This CDR3 spans 13 amino acids. Between the trimmed V and J ends, which lost 2 bases and 1 base, there was a span of 6 bases. Germline values: CDR1 SEHNR, CDR2 FQNEAQ (reference sequence).

This chain connects TRBV5-1 to TRBJ2-2; the match to TRBD2 covers 14 bases. Germline-derived CDR1 and CDR2 are SGHRS and YFSETQ. CDR3 length equals 17 residues. Unmatched junction bases numbered 3, after V lost 4 bases and J lost 1 base. CDR3 residues: CASSGGTSGGNTGELFF. The CDR3 DNA is TGCGCCAGCAGCGGTGGGACTAGCGGGGGGAACACCGGGGAGCTGTTTTTT.

V usage is TRBV5-1 and J usage is TRBJ2-5; no firm D call. Trimming left V 2 bases short and J 2 bases short, with 7 bases between. Germline loops: CDR1 SGHRS, CDR2 YFSETQ. The CDR3 spans 13 residues. The CDR3 DNA is TGCGCCAGCAGCTTATTCGAGCAAGAGACCCAGTACTTC. Its translation: CASSLFEQETQYF.

This CDR3 reads CASSFSIGVSGNTIYF. In nucleotides, the CDR3 is TGTGCCAGCAGCTTTAGTATAGGAGTCTCTGGAAACACCATATATTTT. This chain links TRBV5-4 with TRBJ1-3, with D uncertain. This CDR3 spans 16 amino acids. Germline V gives CDR1 SGHNT, CDR2 YYREEE (reference sequence). The V and J ends lost 2 bases and 0 bases respectively, with 12 bases between them.

V usage is TRBV9 and J usage is TRBJ1-1, with 8 positions matching TRBD1. The CDR3 loop spans 18 amino acids. J gave up 3 bases and V 3 bases, and 16 bases lay outside the gene matches. Germline assignment: CDR1 SGDLS and CDR2 YYNGEE. The CDR3 reads CASSGPGQEITGDTEAFF. The CDR3 nucleotides read TGTGCCAGCAGCGGACCGGGACAGGAAATCACGGGGGACACTGAAGCTTTCTTT. Supplemented by reference TRBV9 and TRBJ1-1, the full variable domain reads DSGVTQTPKHLITATGQRVTLRCSPRSGDLSVYWYQQSLDQGLQFLIQYYNGEERAKGNILERFSAQQFPDLHSELNLSSLELGDSALYFCASSGPGQEITGDTEAFFGQGTRLTVV.

This clone was detected once. The rearrangement uses TRBV29-1 and TRBJ2-7, with 7 bases fitting TRBD1. V shed 6 bases and J 0 bases; nucleotides not matched to a gene: 5. Per germline, CDR1 SQVTM and CDR2 ANQGSEA. This CDR3 comprises 13 residues. The DNA of the CDR3 is TGCAGCGTGACAGGGCCCAGCTCCTACGAGCAGTACTTC. It specifies CSVTGPSSYEQYF.

This clone came up once. The rearrangement links TRBV4-2 to TRBJ2-1; no reliable D call. From germline, CDR1 is LGHNA and CDR2 YNFKEQ. CDR3 size: 14 residues. V lost 0 bases and J 0 bases, leaving 3 bases between the germline ends. The CDR3 is CASSQDVSYNEQFF. The DNA for the CDR3 is TGTGCCAGCAGCCAAGACGTCTCCTACAATGAGCAGTTCTTC.

This chain connects TRBV30 to TRBJ2-7; TRBD1 aligns across 10 bases. After removal of 2 bases from V and 5 bases from J, the junction contained 6 bases not matched to a gene. The germline gives CDR1 GTSNPN, CDR2 SVGIG (reference sequence). The CDR3 extends over 14 amino acids. DNA of the CDR3: TGTGCCTGGAGTATAGACAGGGGGCAGGACGAGCAGTACTTC. Translated: CAWSIDRGQDEQYF.

The rearrangement joins TRBV2 to TRBJ2-3, with TRBD2 identical over 7 bases. Germline V lookup: CDR1 SNHLY, CDR2 FYNNEI. With V trimmed by 2 bases and J by 7 bases, 9 bases remained unmatched. CDR3 length equals 15 residues. This chain's CDR3 is CASSEPGGGRNTQYF. The CDR3 DNA follows: TGTGCCAGCAGTGAACCGGGCGGGGGTAGGAATACGCAGTATTTT.

The rearrangement links TRBV11-2 to TRBJ2-3; 7 bases map to TRBD2. V trimming: 5 bases; J trimming: 4 bases; junction bases outside the gene matches: 12. The CDR3 totals 16 residues. The germline V gene encodes CDR1 SGHAT and CDR2 FQNNGV. CDR3 residues: CASSTKRGRLPDTQYF. The CDR3, as DNA: TGTGCCAGCAGCACCAAGCGGGGTCGATTACCAGATACGCAGTATTTT.

This clone was counted a few times. J is TRBJ2-2 and V is TRBV18; D is ambiguous. Trimming removed 10 bases at V and 0 bases at J, with 12 bases between. The CDR3 is 14 residues long. Germline CDR1 reads KGHSH; CDR2 reads LQKENI. The CDR3 sequence is CATTIESNTGELFF. The DNA of the CDR3 is TGTGCCACTACCATCGAGTCGAACACCGGGGAGCTGTTTTTT.

This chain links TRBV11-2 with TRBJ2-7; D unresolved. CDR3 length: 13 residues. Trimming removed 2 bases at V and 9 bases at J, with 14 bases between. CDR1 and CDR2 (germline): SGHAT, FQNNGV. The CDR3 coding sequence is TGTGCCAGCAGCTTAAGCTGGCAGGTGGGGCAGTACTTC. Translated, it gives CASSLSWQVGQYF. Filled out from reference TRBV11-2 and TRBJ2-7, the complete variable domain reads EAGVAQSPRYKIIEKRQSVAFWCNPISGHATLYWYQQILGQGPKLLIQFQNNGVVDDSQLPKDRFSAERLKGVDSTLKIQPAKLEDSAVYLCASSLSWQVGQYFGPGTRLTVT.

This clone was detected only once. Other DNA sequences in this specimen translate into the identical CDR3. This rearrangement joins TRBV23-1 to TRBJ2-5; D gene ambiguous. TRBV23-1 is an open reading frame whose function is uncertain. The CDR3 contains 12 residues. V lost 9 bases and J 1 base, leaving 9 bases between the germline ends. CDR3: CARRGVQETQYF. CDR3 sequence (DNA): TGCGCCAGAAGAGGAGTCCAAGAGACCCAGTACTTC.

The V call is TRBV11-2, the J call TRBJ1-5; weak D call: TRBD1 (5 bases). There are 15 residues in the CDR3. V gave up 1 base and J gave up 9 bases, with 16 bases separating them. Germline V CDR1 and CDR2: SGHAT, FQNNGV. CDR3 bases: TGTGCCAGCAGCTTAGGTAGCGGGACGTTTATGCCCCAGCATTTT. Amino acids: CASSLGSGTFMPQHF.

The chain is built from TRBV5-5 and TRBJ2-7, with 9 bases identical to TRBD1. Losses at the gene ends were 3 bases for V and 1 base for J; bases not matched to a gene: 14. Germline-derived CDR1 and CDR2 are SGHKS and YYEKEE (reference sequence). The CDR3 consists of 18 residues. The CDR3 sequence: CASSWKTGQGMSSYEQYF. The DNA for the CDR3 is TGTGCCAGCAGCTGGAAGACGGGACAGGGTATGAGTTCCTACGAGCAGTACTTC. The full variable domain, in which reference TRBV5-5 and TRBJ2-7 provide the parts outside the CDR3, is DAGVTQSPTHLIKTRGQQVTLRCSPISGHKSVSWYQQVLGQGPQFIFQYYEKEERGRGNFPDRFSARQFPNYSSELNVNALLLGDSALYLCASSWKTGQGMSSYEQYFGPGTRLTVT.